This T cell receptor (beta chain) stems from a study of blood T cell repertoires in COVID-19. Study-wide context: Sites across the United States, Italy and Spain contributed samples from acute and convalescent COVID-19. Sources were T cells, B-cell-depleted T cells, or PBMCs; the material itself was cDNA or gDNA.

As originally analysed: Amplification of reference gene primers provided the estimated nucleated cell counts. Measured with immunoSEQ multiplex PCR; TCRdb has only the in-frame clones, and not every one. V and J calls and clone size are those listed in that table; D and trimming were worked out from the DNA. Counted here are 30,000 or so clones, around 82% occurring once; the ten biggest clones make up 3% to 4%. The CDR3 extends over 14 amino acids. Germline-derived CDR1 and CDR2 are LGHDT and YNNKEL (reference sequence). Trimming removed 5 bases from V and 9 bases from J; junction bases left unmatched: 5.

V is TRBV3-1 (or the pseudogene TRBV3-2) and J is TRBJ2-1; TRBD2 matches 12 bases. This TCR was sampled from a man aged 45-65 years with acute or convalescent COVID-19. Input material: peripheral blood. This chain's CDR3 is CASSDWTSGIEQFF. CDR3 coding DNA: TGTGCCAGCAGCGACTGGACTAGCGGGATTGAGCAGTTCTTC.